This TCR beta chain came from a study of vaccination and CD4 T cells after COVID-19. The overall study: The post-vaccine samples came a median 72 days after dose two (range 14 to 241). Overlapping spike pools from SARS-CoV-2 and HCoV-NL63, HCoV-OC43 and HCoV-229E served as culture stimuli.

Sample time point: late sampling 161 to 241 days after vaccination in a few convalescent patients. Regarding treatment: approximately 9-day PBMC culture with coronavirus spike peptide pools or control peptides (ViraFEST assay). Germline values: CDR1 MNHNS, CDR2 SASEGT. The CDR3 has 17 amino acids. Trimming removed 4 bases from V and 2 bases from J; junction bases left unmatched: 6. Study results and limitations: Relatively few convalescent patients were studied, without early post-infection timepoints.

With the Oncomine TCR Beta short-read assay, DNA from cultured CD4+ T cells was sequenced. Each CDR3 protein gets one entry after TCRdb re-called the PCR reads with MiXCR. This sample carries about 30,000 distinct CDR3 sequences, over 30% of them seen once, and the ten largest clones take about 3.4%. This clonotype has just a few counts. The target antigen is unknown. This TCR was recovered from a human donor who had recovered from COVID-19. The chain uses TRBV6-1 and TRBJ2-6, with 9 positions matching TRBD1. Source: CD4+ T cells from blood, cultured in vitro, taken about 7 months after SARS-CoV-2 vaccination. The CDR3 region has the DNA TGTGCCAGCAGTGCCGGACAGGGGATCCCTGGGGCCAACGTCCTGACTTTC. Translated: CASSAGQGIPGANVLTF.